This is a list of T cell receptor beta chains from one sample in a study of T cell responses to AZD1222 COVID-19 vaccine. Only in-frame clones appear in the TCRdb table, and some are missing; sequencing was by immunoSEQ multiplex PCR. The sample contains approximately 140,000 clones, roughly 90% of which appear only once. This specimen consisted of peripheral blood, obtained 28 days after the second AZD1222 dose. The receptors come from an adult who received the AZD1222 COVID-19 vaccine. CDR3s include the opening cysteine and the closing phenylalanine or tryptophan. Fields, in order: V gene, clone size, J gene, CDR3 length, D gene, CDR3 DNA, CDR3 protein. The D gene is left open where the match is weak. Some rows mark clone size as missing; the rest say once, few, many or name a class of expanded clone.

V: TRBV19; size: -; J: TRBJ1-6; length: 15; D: -; DNA: TGTGCCAGTAGTGTGGGAGCCGCGGTTGGTTCACCCCTCCACTTT; CDR3: CASSVGAAVGSPLHF
V: TRBV11-3; size: -; J: TRBJ2-1; length: 13; D: TRBD1; DNA: TGTGCCAGCAGCTTAGTATTAGGGGACAGGGTTTTCTTC; CDR3: CASSLVLGDRVFF
V: TRBV5-1; size: -; J: TRBJ1-1; length: 14; D: -; DNA: TGCGCCACCAGAGGGGGGGGGTCAGGGACTGAAGCTTTCTTT; CDR3: CATRGGGSGTEAFF
V: TRBV18; size: -; J: TRBJ1-3; length: 16; D: -; DNA: TGTGCCAGCTCTCAGGACAGCCGAGCCTCTGGAAACACCATATATTTT; CDR3: CASSQDSRASGNTIYF
V: TRBV6-4; size: -; J: TRBJ2-1; length: 16; D: -; DNA: TGTGCCAGCAGTGTTTTGAGCGGAAGCTCCTACAATGAGCAGTTCTTC; CDR3: CASSVLSGSSYNEQFF
V: TRBV30; size: -; J: TRBJ2-3; length: 15; D: -; DNA: TGTGCCTGGAGTGTATCTGTATCTAGCACAGATACGCAGTATTTT; CDR3: CAWSVSVSSTDTQYF
V: TRBV7-2; size: -; J: TRBJ2-1; length: 19; D: TRBD2; DNA: TGTGCCAGCAGCGCGCGGGTCTTGATGGGGCTAGCGGACCTCAATGAGCAGTTCTTC; CDR3: CASSARVLMGLADLNEQFF
V: TRBV28; size: -; J: TRBJ2-5; length: 14; D: -; DNA: TGTGCCAGCAGCGTGGTGGGGGGCCAAGAGACCCAGTACTTC; CDR3: CASSVVGGQETQYF
V: TRBV9; size: -; J: TRBJ1-3; length: 17; D: TRBD1; DNA: TGTGCCAGCAGCCCCCCCAGGACAGGGCTCTCTGGAAACACCATATATTTT; CDR3: CASSPPRTGLSGNTIYF
V: TRBV24-1; size: -; J: TRBJ2-7; length: 16; D: TRBD2; DNA: TGTGCCACCAGTGAAGCCGGGACTAGCGGGAGCTACGAGCAGTACTTC; CDR3: CATSEAGTSGSYEQYF
V: TRBV11-1; size: -; J: TRBJ1-2; length: 13; D: -; DNA: TGTGCCAGCAGTCGTGGGGAGAGCTATGGCTACACCTTC; CDR3: CASSRGESYGYTF
V: TRBV3-1/TRBV3-2; size: -; J: TRBJ2-1; length: 15; D: TRBD1; DNA: TGTGCCAGCAACCCGGGACAGGGGGTATTGGATGAGCAGTTCTTC; CDR3: CASNPGQGVLDEQFF
V: TRBV5-1; size: -; J: TRBJ2-5; length: 14; D: -; DNA: TGCGCCAGCAGCTCGACACAGGGAAAAGAGACCCAGTACTTC; CDR3: CASSSTQGKETQYF
V: TRBV28; size: -; J: TRBJ1-2; length: 12; D: -; DNA: TGTGCCAGCACCGAGGGGAACTATGGCTACACCTTC; CDR3: CASTEGNYGYTF
V: TRBV19; size: -; J: TRBJ1-2; length: 14; D: -; DNA: TGTGCCAGTACCGGGACAAGTATTAACTATGGCTACACCTTC; CDR3: CASTGTSINYGYTF
V: TRBV7-3; size: -; J: TRBJ1-6; length: 20; D: TRBD1; DNA: TGTGCCAGCAGCACTAAGGCTATCGGACAGGGGAGCTCCTATAATTCACCCCTCCACTTT; CDR3: CASSTKAIGQGSSYNSPLHF
V: TRBV5-6; size: -; J: TRBJ1-2; length: 15; D: -; DNA: TGTGCCAGCAGCACCTTATTTACAGTTAACTATGGCTACACCTTC; CDR3: CASSTLFTVNYGYTF
V: TRBV5-6; size: -; J: TRBJ2-1; length: 17; D: TRBD2; DNA: TGTGCCAGCAGCTTCGTCGGGAGGAGGAGCTCCTACAATGAGCAGTTCTTC; CDR3: CASSFVGRRSSYNEQFF
V: TRBV18; size: once; J: TRBJ1-5; length: 12; D: -; DNA: TGTGCCAGCTCACCACCGGATCAGCCCCAGCATTTT; CDR3: CASSPPDQPQHF
V: TRBV3-1/TRBV3-2; size: -; J: TRBJ2-5; length: 13; D: -; DNA: TGTGCCAGCAGCAGGGGGATACGGGAGACCCAGTACTTC; CDR3: CASSRGIRETQYF
V: TRBV10-3; size: -; J: TRBJ1-1; length: 12; D: -; DNA: TGTGCCGGTCGGACCCGGGACGAGGAAGCTTTCTTT; CDR3: CAGRTRDEEAFF
V: TRBV6-1; size: -; J: TRBJ1-5; length: 15; D: -; DNA: TGTGCCAGCAGTGAGGGCGGGGGGCCTTATCAGCCCCAGCATTTT; CDR3: CASSEGGGPYQPQHF
V: TRBV9; size: -; J: TRBJ1-4; length: 16; D: TRBD1; DNA: TGTGCCAGCAGCGCACTGACAGGGGGCGAGGCTGAAAAACTGTTTTTT; CDR3: CASSALTGGEAEKLFF
V: TRBV28; size: -; J: TRBJ1-1; length: 12; D: -; DNA: TGTGCCAGCAGTTCCCAGACAGGCGAAGCTTTCTTT; CDR3: CASSSQTGEAFF
V: TRBV27; size: -; J: TRBJ2-1; length: 16; D: TRBD2; DNA: TGTGCCAGCAGTTTGTCTGTAGCGGGAGGCCACAATGAGCAGTTCTTC; CDR3: CASSLSVAGGHNEQFF
V: TRBV28; size: -; J: TRBJ1-5; length: 15; D: -; DNA: TGTGCCAGCACCTACGGGGTCAACTTAAATCAGCCCCAGCATTTT; CDR3: CASTYGVNLNQPQHF
V: TRBV7-6; size: -; J: TRBJ1-5; length: 16; D: TRBD1; DNA: TGTGCCAGCAGCTTAGGTACGGACAGGGGGCATCAGCCCCAGCATTTT; CDR3: CASSLGTDRGHQPQHF
V: TRBV6-1; size: -; J: TRBJ1-6; length: 15; D: -; DNA: TGTGCCAGCAGTGAAAGAGGACAGCTAAATTCACCCCTCCACTTT; CDR3: CASSERGQLNSPLHF
V: TRBV19; size: -; J: TRBJ1-2; length: 15; D: TRBD1; DNA: TGTGCCAGTAGTACGGGACAGGGGGGCCTTATTGGCTACACCTTC; CDR3: CASSTGQGGLIGYTF
V: TRBV7-2; size: once; J: TRBJ2-1; length: 15; D: TRBD2; DNA: TGTGCCAGCAGCTCCCGGAGCGGGAGCCCCAATGAGCAGTTCTTC; CDR3: CASSSRSGSPNEQFF
V: TRBV7-8; size: -; J: TRBJ1-1; length: 14; D: -; DNA: TGTGCCAGCAGCTTACTCAACCGGGACACTGAAGCTTTCTTT; CDR3: CASSLLNRDTEAFF
V: TRBV5-6; size: few; J: TRBJ1-1; length: 17; D: -; DNA: TGTGCCAGCAGCACATTACAGGGAGGCCTTATGAACACTGAAGCTTTCTTT; CDR3: CASSTLQGGLMNTEAFF
V: TRBV6-5; size: -; J: TRBJ2-1; length: 15; D: TRBD2; DNA: TGTGCCAGCAGTTACGGGACTAGCGCGCACAATGAGCAGTTCTTC; CDR3: CASSYGTSAHNEQFF
V: TRBV28; size: -; J: TRBJ1-3; length: 15; D: TRBD1; DNA: TGTGCCGTTGGGACAGGGGTTGACTCTGGAAACACCATATATTTT; CDR3: CAVGTGVDSGNTIYF
V: TRBV11-2; size: -; J: TRBJ1-1; length: 12; D: -; DNA: TGTGCCAGCAGCTTCGGGGGGACTGAAGCTTTCTTT; CDR3: CASSFGGTEAFF
V: TRBV6-5; size: once; J: TRBJ1-2; length: 11; D: -; DNA: TGTGCCAGCGCGAGGCGTGGGGACTACACCTTC; CDR3: CASARRGDYTF
V: TRBV2; size: -; J: TRBJ2-2; length: 10; D: -; DNA: TGTGCCAGCAGTTTAGGGGAGCTGTTTTTT; CDR3: CASSLGELFF
V: TRBV9; size: -; J: TRBJ1-2; length: 16; D: -; DNA: TGTGCCAGCAGCCCCCTCCTTGGGGTCGGAGACTATGGCTACACCTTC; CDR3: CASSPLLGVGDYGYTF
V: TRBV2; size: -; J: TRBJ2-5; length: 14; D: TRBD2; DNA: TGTGCCAGCAGTCCTGGACTAGCGGGGGAGACCCAGTACTTC; CDR3: CASSPGLAGETQYF
V: TRBV19; size: -; J: TRBJ1-1; length: 13; D: -; DNA: TGTGCCAGTAGAACCTTGGGGGGCACTGAAGCTTTCTTT; CDR3: CASRTLGGTEAFF
V: TRBV5-1; size: -; J: TRBJ1-5; length: 15; D: TRBD1; DNA: TGCGCCAGCAGCCTCCAGGGGGATAGCAATCAGCCCCAGCATTTT; CDR3: CASSLQGDSNQPQHF
V: TRBV6-1; size: -; J: TRBJ1-6; length: 16; D: TRBD1; DNA: TGTGCCAGCAGTGAGGGGGACAGGGGATATAATTCACCCCTCCACTTT; CDR3: CASSEGDRGYNSPLHF
V: TRBV24-1; size: -; J: TRBJ2-5; length: 13; D: -; DNA: TGTGCCACCAGTGGCAGTCCTCAGGTGACCCAGTACTTC; CDR3: CATSGSPQVTQYF
V: TRBV28; size: -; J: TRBJ2-7; length: 16; D: -; DNA: TGTGCCAGCAGTTTATTTGGGGGGGGCCCGACATACGAGCAGTACTTC; CDR3: CASSLFGGGPTYEQYF
V: TRBV9; size: -; J: TRBJ2-5; length: 13; D: TRBD1; DNA: TGTGCCAGCAGCGTAGAGGGGGCAGAGACCCAGTACTTC; CDR3: CASSVEGAETQYF
V: TRBV3-1/TRBV3-2; size: -; J: TRBJ2-3; length: 16; D: TRBD2; DNA: TGTGCCAGCAGCCCTCTAGCGGGGGCCCCCACAGATACGCAGTATTTT; CDR3: CASSPLAGAPTDTQYF
V: TRBV18; size: -; J: TRBJ1-1; length: 13; D: -; DNA: TGTGCCAGCTCACACGGAGGGCGCGCTGAAGCTTTCTTT; CDR3: CASSHGGRAEAFF
V: TRBV20-1; size: -; J: TRBJ1-5; length: 13; D: -; DNA: TGCAGTGCTAGTGTCACTAGCAATCAGCCCCAGCATTTT; CDR3: CSASVTSNQPQHF
V: TRBV5-4; size: -; J: TRBJ2-7; length: 15; D: TRBD2; DNA: TGTGCCAGCAGCTTGGGACTAGCGGCGACCTACGAGCAGTACTTC; CDR3: CASSLGLAATYEQYF
V: TRBV30; size: once; J: TRBJ1-5; length: 16; D: -; DNA: TGTGCCTGGGCCTCCTCTGGACCTTCCGGGCGGCGGCCCCAGCATTTT; CDR3: CAWASSGPSGRRPQHF
V: TRBV6-4; size: -; J: TRBJ2-1; length: 17; D: TRBD2; DNA: TGTGCCAGCAGTGCCCCGACTAGCGGGGACCCCTACAATGAGCAGTTCTTC; CDR3: CASSAPTSGDPYNEQFF
V: TRBV7-3; size: -; J: TRBJ2-5; length: 14; D: TRBD1; DNA: TGTGCCAGCAGCCCAGGACAGGGGTACGAGACCCAGTACTTC; CDR3: CASSPGQGYETQYF
V: TRBV28; size: -; J: TRBJ1-2; length: 16; D: -; DNA: TGTGCCAGCTCTTCGCCGGGCGGGGGTATTGACTATGGCTACACCTTC; CDR3: CASSSPGGGIDYGYTF
V: TRBV19; size: -; J: TRBJ1-5; length: 15; D: -; DNA: TGTGCCAGCCAGCCCCGACAGGCTTTCAATCAGCCCCAGCATTTT; CDR3: CASQPRQAFNQPQHF
V: TRBV29-1; size: -; J: TRBJ2-3; length: 13; D: -; DNA: TGCAGCGCAAGAAGGACGGCCACAGATACGCAGTATTTT; CDR3: CSARRTATDTQYF